One and the same sample provided the 24 T cell receptor beta chains below, sequenced in a study of cytomegalovirus exposure and HLA in healthy donors. The assay was immunoSEQ multiplex PCR, and TCRdb's table has in-frame clones only and misses some. The sample contains under 100,000 clones, around 96% of which appear only once. Source material: PBMCs. All receptors derive from a man aged 18-30 years in good health and CMV-seronegative.

DNA of the CDR3: TGTGCCAGCAGCTTTCAGGGTGGCAGGAATGAGCAGTTCTTC. This codes for CASSFQGGRNEQFF. The chain links TRBV5-8 to TRBJ2-1; a weak D match, TRBD1 (5 bases). V lost 2 bases to trimming and J lost 7 bases, with 13 bases between them. The CDR3 spans 14 residues. The germline CDR1 and CDR2 sequences are SGHTS and YDEGEE.

The chain links TRBV28 to TRBJ2-3; 11 nucleotides line up with TRBD2. Germline V gene data show CDR1 as MDHEN and CDR2 as SYDVKM. The CDR3 extends over 16 amino acids. Unmatched junction bases numbered 7, after V lost 5 bases and J lost 3 bases. The CDR3 reads CASSTGLAGVTDTQYF. In DNA, the CDR3 is TGTGCCAGCAGTACTGGACTAGCGGGCGTGACAGATACGCAGTATTTT.

The CDR3 here is CSAGGMTEAFF. CDR3 nucleotide sequence: TGCAGTGCGGGGGGGATGACTGAAGCTTTCTTT. This chain joins TRBV20-1 and TRBJ1-1; possibly TRBD1 for D (5 bases). The V and J ends lost 6 bases and 5 bases respectively, with 10 bases between them. Germline CDR1 is DFQATT and CDR2 is SNEGSKA (reference sequence). The CDR3 is 11 residues long.

V is TRBV5-1 and J is TRBJ2-4; possibly TRBD2 for D (6 bases). V was cut by 4 bases and J by 3 bases, with 23 bases left in between. Germline CDR1 is SGHRS and CDR2 is YFSETQ. The CDR3 consists of 18 residues. The CDR3, as DNA: TGCGCCAGCAGCCCCTTTGGGGGAGGATCTTCAGGCAAAAACATTCAGTACTTC. It translates to CASSPFGGGSSGKNIQYF.

The chain links TRBV6-4 to TRBJ1-4, with 10 nucleotides matching TRBD1. Germline values: CDR1 MRHNA, CDR2 SNTAGT. Germline trimming cut 0 bases from V and 5 bases from J; bases unmatched to any gene: 12. This CDR3 comprises 19 residues. The CDR3: CASSDSKEVPGQGNEKLFF. CDR3 sequence (DNA): TGTGCCAGCAGTGACTCGAAAGAGGTCCCGGGACAGGGGAATGAAAAACTGTTTTTT.

This chain connects TRBV29-1 to TRBJ2-3; unclear D gene. Deletions cut 7 bases from V and 2 bases from J, with 10 bases between. This CDR3 is 12 amino acids long. The germline gives CDR1 SQVTM, CDR2 ANQGSEA. CDR3 nucleotide sequence: TGCAGCGGTCTCTGGCTCACAGATACGCAGTATTTT. This gives the protein CSGLWLTDTQYF.

This clone was found once. CDR3 sequence (DNA): TGTGCCAGCAGCCCGGGACTAGCGGGAGCGTTCTTC. Translating it yields CASSPGLAGAFF. V gene TRBV5-6 combines with J gene TRBJ2-1; the match to TRBD2 covers 14 bases. The germline gives CDR1 SGHDT, CDR2 YYEEEE. The CDR3 is 12 residues long. Trimming took 4 bases from V and 15 from J; bases not matched to a gene: 3.

The chain uses TRBV29-1 and TRBJ2-1; 11 bases agree with TRBD2. The V and J ends lost 7 bases and 2 bases, in that order; junction bases with no gene match: 16. The CDR3 has 18 amino acids. From germline, CDR1 is SQVTM and CDR2 ANQGSEA. CDR3 sequence (DNA): TGCAGCGGGACCCTAGTAACTAGCGGGAGACCCGCCTACAATGAGCAGTTCTTC. It translates to CSGTLVTSGRPAYNEQFF.

This chain uses TRBV29-1 with TRBJ2-7, with TRBD2 matching over 14 bases. In germline, CDR1 is SQVTM, CDR2 ANQGSEA. This CDR3 spans 14 amino acids. The CDR3 protein is CSVGTSGSYSEQYF. For the CDR3, the DNA is TGCAGTGTCGGGACTAGCGGGAGTTATTCCGAGCAGTACTTC.

The chain employs TRBV5-1 and TRBJ2-7; 7 bases fit TRBD1. CDR1 is SGHRS and CDR2 is YFSETQ in the germline V gene. This CDR3 is 15 amino acids long. V gave up 0 bases and J gave up 2 bases; unmatched junction bases: 5. Here the CDR3 DNA reads TGCGCCAGCAGCTTGGATTGGGACAGTACCTACGAGCAGTACTTC. Amino acid sequence: CASSLDWDSTYEQYF.

The J gene is TRBJ2-7, the V gene TRBV4-1, with TRBD1 as a possible D gene (5 bases). CDR1 and CDR2 from the germline V gene are MGHRA and YSYEKL. The CDR3 is 16 amino acids. Trimming took off 0 bases at V and 3 bases at J, with 15 bases between the two ends. CDR3 residues: CASSQEGTIGVYEQYF. The CDR3 DNA reads as TGCGCCAGCAGCCAAGAGGGAACGATAGGGGTCTACGAGCAGTACTTC.

The rearrangement links TRBV7-2 to TRBJ2-7; 14 positions match TRBD2. Trimming at V came to 4 bases and at J to 4 bases, leaving 15 bases not matched to a gene. This CDR3 has 19 amino acids. Germline assignment: CDR1 SGHTA and CDR2 FQGNSA. This CDR3 is CASSSTRLAGGVVPYEQYV. The CDR3 DNA reads TGTGCCAGCAGCTCAACAAGACTAGCGGGAGGGGTTGTTCCGTACGAGCAGTACGTC.

The chain joins TRBV27 to TRBJ2-7; 11 bases fit TRBD2. The CDR3 is 16 residues long. V shed 3 bases and J 0 bases; nucleotides not matched to a gene: 4. CDR1 and CDR2 (germline): MNHEY, SMNVEV (reference sequence). This CDR3 is CASSFGGTSGSYEQYF. CDR3 bases: TGTGCCAGCAGTTTTGGAGGGACTAGCGGCTCCTACGAGCAGTACTTC.

The chain links TRBV4-2 to TRBJ2-1; D gene unclear. V was clipped by 4 bases and J by 0 bases, with 7 bases between them. CDR1 and CDR2 (germline): LGHNA, YNFKEQ. CDR3 length: 14 residues. CDR3 in DNA: TGTGCCAGCAGCCGGAGTAACTCCTACAATGAGCAGTTCTTC. Encoded protein: CASSRSNSYNEQFF.

This clone has only a few counts. The chain is built from TRBV6-1 and TRBJ1-2; the match to TRBD1 covers 7 bases. The V gene's germline CDR1 is MNHNS and CDR2 SASEGT. This CDR3 is 14 amino acids long. The V and J ends lost 6 bases and 8 bases, in that order; junction bases with no gene match: 12. The CDR3 is CASRQTGILEGYTF. In DNA form, the CDR3 reads TGTGCCAGCAGACAGACAGGGATCCTCGAAGGCTACACCTTC.

V is TRBV13 and J is TRBJ2-3; TRBD2 matches 10 bases. The germline CDR1 and CDR2 sequences are PRHDT and FYEKMQ (reference sequence). CDR3 length equals 16 residues. The J segment lost 3 bases and the V segment lost 1 base, leaving 4 bases of the junction unmatched. The CDR3: CASSLDPSGSTDTQYF. The CDR3 region has the DNA TGTGCCAGCAGCTTAGATCCTAGCGGGAGTACAGATACGCAGTATTTT.

This chain joins TRBV6-1 and TRBJ1-1; TRBD1 aligns across 8 bases. Germline loops: CDR1 MNHNS, CDR2 SASEGT. V shed 6 bases, J shed 4 bases, and the junction held 10 bases outside the gene matches. The CDR3 is 15 amino acids. CDR3 in DNA: TGTGCCAGCAGCATAAGTTGGACAGGGCCCACTGAAGCTTTCTTT. This gives the protein CASSISWTGPTEAFF.

The rearrangement links TRBV14 to TRBJ2-1; 8 bases are shared with TRBD2. Germline assignment: CDR1 SGHDN and CDR2 FVKESK. This CDR3 has 16 amino acids. Trimming at V came to 4 bases and at J to 0 bases, leaving 5 bases not matched to a gene. The CDR3 coding sequence is TGTGCCAGCAGCCCCACTAGCGGCCGCTCCTACAATGAGCAGTTCTTC. Translating gives CASSPTSGRSYNEQFF.

The chain combines TRBV19 with TRBJ1-5; 7 bases are shared with TRBD1. CDR3 length: 15 residues. Trimming removed 7 bases from V and 0 bases from J; junction bases left unmatched: 6. In germline, CDR1 is LNHDA, CDR2 SQIVND (reference sequence). Here the CDR3 DNA reads TGTGCCAGTACCTGGACAGGAATTAGCAATCAGCCCCAGCATTTT. It specifies CASTWTGISNQPQHF.

The chain is built from TRBV7-6 and TRBJ2-1; 8 nucleotides align to TRBD2. With V trimmed by 4 bases and J by 2 bases, 7 bases remained unmatched. Germline V gives CDR1 SGHVS, CDR2 FNYEAQ. The CDR3 length is 16 residues. DNA for the CDR3: TGTGCCAGCAGCTACCTAGCGGGTGCGACCTACAATGAGCAGTTCTTC. Its translation is CASSYLAGATYNEQFF. Filled out from reference TRBV7-6 and TRBJ2-1, the complete variable domain reads GAGVSQSPRYKVTKRGQDVALRCDPISGHVSLYWYRQALGQGPEFLTYFNYEAQQDKSGLPNDRFSAERPEGSISTLTIQRTEQRDSAMYRCASSYLAGATYNEQFFGPGTRLTVL.

The rearrangement links TRBV7-3 to TRBJ2-5; TRBD2 might be the D (6 bases). CDR3 length equals 13 residues. V lost 5 bases, J lost 5 bases, and 12 bases lay in between. The germline gives CDR1 SGHTA, CDR2 FQGTGA. In DNA form, the CDR3 reads TGTGCCAGCAGCCCCGGGAGTTACGAGACCCAGTACTTC. It yields the protein CASSPGSYETQYF.

This clone was picked up one time. The chain carries TRBV28 and TRBJ2-2, with 8 nucleotides matching TRBD2. This CDR3 region has 18 residues. Per germline, CDR1 MDHEN and CDR2 SYDVKM. The V gene end was trimmed by 6 bases and the J gene end by 7 bases; junction bases not matched to a gene: 19. DNA of the CDR3: TGTGCCAGCAGCTCCACAAATGGCGGGAGGAACCTTGTCGGGGAGCTGTTTTTT. It yields the protein CASSSTNGGRNLVGELFF. Full variable domain (missing parts from reference TRBV28 and TRBJ2-2): DVKVTQSSRYLVKRTGEKVFLECVQDMDHENMFWYRQDPGLGLRLIYFSYDVKMKEKGDIPEGYSVSREKKERFSLILESASTNQTSMYLCASSSTNGGRNLVGELFFGEGSRLTVL.

This clone was seen just once. This sequence joins TRBV10-1 and TRBJ2-7; 7 nucleotides align to TRBD1. Germline V gene data show CDR1 as WNHNN and CDR2 as SYGVQD (reference sequence). The CDR3 contains 15 residues. With 5 bases clipped from V and 2 bases from J, the junction kept 9 bases outside the gene matches. This CDR3 reads CASSTRTGLPYEQYV. In DNA, the CDR3 is TGCGCCAGCAGTACCAGGACAGGCTTACCCTACGAGCAGTACGTC.

The CDR3 DNA sequence: TGTGCCAGCAGCTTTGACAGGGGGAGCACTGAAGCTTTCTTT. Encoded protein: CASSFDRGSTEAFF. The rearrangement uses TRBV5-4 and TRBJ1-1; 9 bases are a match to TRBD1. J was trimmed by 4 bases and V by 2 bases; bases with no gene match: 3. The CDR3 is 14 residues long. Germline CDR1 SGHNT, CDR2 YYREEE (reference sequence).